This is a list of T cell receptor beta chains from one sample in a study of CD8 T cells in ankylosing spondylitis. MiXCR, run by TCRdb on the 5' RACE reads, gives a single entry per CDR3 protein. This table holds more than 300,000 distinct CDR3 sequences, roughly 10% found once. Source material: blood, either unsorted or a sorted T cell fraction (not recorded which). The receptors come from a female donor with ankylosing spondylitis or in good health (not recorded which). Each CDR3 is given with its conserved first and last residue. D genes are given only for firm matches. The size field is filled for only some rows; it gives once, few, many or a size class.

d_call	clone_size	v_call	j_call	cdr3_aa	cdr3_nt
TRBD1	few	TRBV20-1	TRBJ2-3	CSAPSLQGPTTTDTQYF	TGCAGTGCCCCAAGTCTACAGGGGCCCACCACGACAGATACGCAGTATTTT
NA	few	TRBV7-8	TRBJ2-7	CASSSPTEEQYF	TGTGCCAGCAGCTCGCCGACGGAAGAGCAGTACTTC
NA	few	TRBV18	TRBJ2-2	CASSPPVAPGAYTGELFF	TGTGCCAGCTCACCACCGGTGGCTCCGGGGGCATACACCGGGGAGCTGTTTTTT
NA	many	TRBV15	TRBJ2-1	CATSRGAGSGEQFF	TGTGCCACCAGCAGAGGTGCGGGGTCGGGTGAGCAGTTCTTC
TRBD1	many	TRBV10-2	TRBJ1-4	CASGGTGINEKLFF	TGCGCCAGCGGGGGGACAGGGATAAATGAAAAACTGTTTTTT
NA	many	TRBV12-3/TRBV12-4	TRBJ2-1	CASSSLTGASNEQFF	TGTGCCAGCAGTTCCTTGACGGGAGCGTCTAATGAGCAGTTCTTC
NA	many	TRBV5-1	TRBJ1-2	CASSLAAGRDGYTF	TGCGCCAGCAGCTTGGCTGCAGGGCGGGATGGCTACACCTTC
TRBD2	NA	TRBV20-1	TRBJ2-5	CSAEGLAGLQETQYF	TGCAGTGCTGAGGGACTAGCGGGGTTACAAGAGACCCAGTACTTC
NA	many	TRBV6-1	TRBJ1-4	CASRRDSHNEKLFF	TGTGCCAGCAGGAGAGACAGCCATAATGAAAAACTGTTTTTT
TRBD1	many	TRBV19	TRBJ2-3	CATTGGSPDTQYF	TGTGCCACTACAGGGGGCAGCCCAGATACGCAGTATTTT
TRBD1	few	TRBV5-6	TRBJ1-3	CASSFRGVGPNTIYF	TGTGCCAGCAGCTTCAGGGGGGTAGGACCAAACACCATATATTTT
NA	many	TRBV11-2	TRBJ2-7	CASSLEAPFYEQYF	TGTGCCAGCAGCTTAGAAGCGCCCTTCTACGAGCAGTACTTC
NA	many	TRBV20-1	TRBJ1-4	CSAYGTRDEKLFF	TGCAGTGCTTATGGGACAAGAGATGAAAAACTGTTTTTT
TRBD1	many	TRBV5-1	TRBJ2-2	CASSPGVLGQAEIWELFF	TGCGCCAGCAGCCCCGGGGTTCTTGGACAGGCGGAGATCTGGGAGCTGTTTTTT
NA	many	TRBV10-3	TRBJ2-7	CAISGDISYEQYF	TGTGCCATCAGTGGGGACATCTCCTACGAGCAGTACTTC
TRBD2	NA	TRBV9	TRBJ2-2	CASSVTGGAPGELFF	TGTGCCAGCAGCGTCACGGGGGGGGCCCCCGGGGAGCTGTTTTTT
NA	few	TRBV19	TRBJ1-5	CASVWTADNQPQHF	TGTGCCAGCGTTTGGACTGCAGACAATCAGCCCCAGCATTTT